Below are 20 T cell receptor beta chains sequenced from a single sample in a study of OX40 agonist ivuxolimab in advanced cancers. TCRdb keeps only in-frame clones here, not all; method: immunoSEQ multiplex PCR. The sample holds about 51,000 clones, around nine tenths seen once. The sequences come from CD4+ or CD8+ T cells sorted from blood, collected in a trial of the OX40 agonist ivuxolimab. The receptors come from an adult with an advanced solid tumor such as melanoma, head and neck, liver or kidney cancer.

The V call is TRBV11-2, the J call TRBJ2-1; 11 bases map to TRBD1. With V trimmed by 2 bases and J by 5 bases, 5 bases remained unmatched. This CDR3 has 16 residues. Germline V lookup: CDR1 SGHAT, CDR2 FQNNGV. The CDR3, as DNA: TGTGCCAGCAGCTTATATAGGGACAGGGGGAACAATGAGCAGTTCTTC. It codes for CASSLYRDRGNNEQFF.

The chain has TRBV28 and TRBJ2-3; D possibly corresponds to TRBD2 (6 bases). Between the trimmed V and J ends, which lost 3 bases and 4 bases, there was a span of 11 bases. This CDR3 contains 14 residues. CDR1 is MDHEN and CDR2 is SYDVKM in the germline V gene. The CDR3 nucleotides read TGTGCCAGCAGTTTGTCTAGGAGGGCAGATACGCAGTATTTT. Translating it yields CASSLSRRADTQYF.

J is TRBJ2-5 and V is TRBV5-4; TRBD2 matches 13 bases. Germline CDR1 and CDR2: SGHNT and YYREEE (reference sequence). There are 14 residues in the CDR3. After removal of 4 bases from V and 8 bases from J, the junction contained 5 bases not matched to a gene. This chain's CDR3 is CASSVGTSGDTQYF. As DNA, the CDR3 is TGTGCCAGCAGCGTCGGGACTAGCGGGGATACCCAGTACTTC.

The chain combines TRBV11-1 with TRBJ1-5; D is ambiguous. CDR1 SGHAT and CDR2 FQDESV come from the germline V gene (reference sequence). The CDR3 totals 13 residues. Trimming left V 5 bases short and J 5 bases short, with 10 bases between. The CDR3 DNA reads TGTGCCAGCAGCGAGCGAGTTCATCAGCCCCAGCATTTT. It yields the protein CASSERVHQPQHF. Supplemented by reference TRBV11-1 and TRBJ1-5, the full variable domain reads EAEVAQSPRYKITEKSQAVAFWCDPISGHATLYWYRQILGQGPELLVQFQDESVVDDSQLPKDRFSAERLKGVDSTLKIQPAELGDSAMYLCASSERVHQPQHFGDGTRLSIL.

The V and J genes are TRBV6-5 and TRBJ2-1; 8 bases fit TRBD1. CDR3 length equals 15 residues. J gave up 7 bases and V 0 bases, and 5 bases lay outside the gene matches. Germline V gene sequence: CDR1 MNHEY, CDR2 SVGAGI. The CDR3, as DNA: TGTGCCAGCAGTTACTCGGGCAGGGGGCGTAATGAGCAGTTCTTC. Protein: CASSYSGRGRNEQFF.

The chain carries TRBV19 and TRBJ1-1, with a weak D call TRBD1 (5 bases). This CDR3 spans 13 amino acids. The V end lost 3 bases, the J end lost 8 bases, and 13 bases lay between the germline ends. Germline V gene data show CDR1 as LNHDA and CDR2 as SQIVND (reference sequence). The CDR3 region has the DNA TGTGCCAGTAGTATCAGGTGGGGGAGCGAAGCTTTCTTT. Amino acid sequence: CASSIRWGSEAFF.

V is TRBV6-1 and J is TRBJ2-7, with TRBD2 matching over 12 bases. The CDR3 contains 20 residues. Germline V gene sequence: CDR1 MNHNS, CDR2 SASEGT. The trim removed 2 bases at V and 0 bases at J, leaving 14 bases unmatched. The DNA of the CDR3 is TGTGCCAGCAGTGAATCATTCCCGTCACTAGCGGGGGGCCGCTCCTACGAGCAGTACTTC. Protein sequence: CASSESFPSLAGGRSYEQYF.

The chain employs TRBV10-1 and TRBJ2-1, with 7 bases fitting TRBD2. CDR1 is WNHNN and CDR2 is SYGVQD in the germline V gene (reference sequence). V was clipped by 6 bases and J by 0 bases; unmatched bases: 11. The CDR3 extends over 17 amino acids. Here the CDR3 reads CASSGRSGILSYNEQFF. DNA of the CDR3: TGCGCCAGCAGCGGAAGGAGCGGGATACTCTCCTACAATGAGCAGTTCTTC.

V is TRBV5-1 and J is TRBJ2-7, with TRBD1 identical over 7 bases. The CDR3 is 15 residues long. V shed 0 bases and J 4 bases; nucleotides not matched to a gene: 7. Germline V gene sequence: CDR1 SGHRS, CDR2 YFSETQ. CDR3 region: CASSLDRGVIYEQYF. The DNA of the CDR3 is TGCGCCAGCAGCTTGGACAGGGGTGTCATTTACGAGCAGTACTTC. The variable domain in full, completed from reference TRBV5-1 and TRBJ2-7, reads KAGVTQTPRYLIKTRGQQVTLSCSPISGHRSVSWYQQTPGQGLQFLFEYFSETQRNKGNFPGRFSGRQFSNSRSEMNVSTLELGDSALYLCASSLDRGVIYEQYFGPGTRLTVT.

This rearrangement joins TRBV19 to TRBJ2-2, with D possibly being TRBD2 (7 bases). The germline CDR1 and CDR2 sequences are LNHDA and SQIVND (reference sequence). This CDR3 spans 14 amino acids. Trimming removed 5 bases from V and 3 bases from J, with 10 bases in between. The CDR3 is CASSAGADTGELFF. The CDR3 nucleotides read TGTGCCAGTAGTGCGGGGGCCGACACCGGGGAGCTGTTTTTT.

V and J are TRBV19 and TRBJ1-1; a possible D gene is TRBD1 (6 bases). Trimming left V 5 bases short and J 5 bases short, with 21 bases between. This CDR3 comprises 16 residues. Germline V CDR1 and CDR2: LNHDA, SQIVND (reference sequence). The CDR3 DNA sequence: TGTGCCAGTAGTCTTAGACCGGGACACCAGGGAACTGAAGCTTTCTTT. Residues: CASSLRPGHQGTEAFF.

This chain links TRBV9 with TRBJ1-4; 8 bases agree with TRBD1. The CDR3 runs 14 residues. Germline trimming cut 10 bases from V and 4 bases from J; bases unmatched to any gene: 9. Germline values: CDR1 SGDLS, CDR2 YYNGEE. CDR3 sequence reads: CAETGAGNNEKLFF. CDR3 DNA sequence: TGTGCCGAGACAGGGGCAGGTAATAATGAAAAACTGTTTTTT.

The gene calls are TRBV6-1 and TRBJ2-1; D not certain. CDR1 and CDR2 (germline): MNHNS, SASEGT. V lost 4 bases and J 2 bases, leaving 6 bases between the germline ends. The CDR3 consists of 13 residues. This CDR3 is CASSVQAYNEQFF. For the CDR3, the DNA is TGTGCCAGCAGTGTCCAGGCCTACAATGAGCAGTTCTTC.

The CDR3 DNA sequence: TGTGCCAGCAGCAGGGGACATCAGCCCCATGAAAAACTGTTTTTT. This encodes CASSRGHQPHEKLFF. V usage is TRBV5-8 and J usage is TRBJ1-4, with a tentative D call TRBD1 (6 bases). CDR1 is SGHTS, CDR2 YDEGEE, per germline. There are 15 residues in the CDR3. Trimming left V 4 bases short and J 6 bases short, with 16 bases between.

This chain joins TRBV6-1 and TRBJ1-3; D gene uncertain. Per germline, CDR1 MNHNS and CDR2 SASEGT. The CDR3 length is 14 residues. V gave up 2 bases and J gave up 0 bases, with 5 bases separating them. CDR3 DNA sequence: TGTGCCAGCAGTGAATCGGCCTCTGGAAACACCATATATTTT. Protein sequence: CASSESASGNTIYF.

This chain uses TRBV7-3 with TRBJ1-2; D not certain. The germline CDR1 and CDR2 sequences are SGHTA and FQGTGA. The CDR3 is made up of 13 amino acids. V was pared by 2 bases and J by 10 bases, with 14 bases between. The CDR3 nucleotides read TGTGCCAGCAGCTTAGACACCCAGGCTGACTACACCTTC. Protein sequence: CASSLDTQADYTF.

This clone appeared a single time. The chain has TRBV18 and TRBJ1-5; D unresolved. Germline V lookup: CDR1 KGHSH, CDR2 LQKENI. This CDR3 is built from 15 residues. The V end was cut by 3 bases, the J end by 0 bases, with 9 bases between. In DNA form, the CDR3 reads TGTGCCAGCTCACCCTCTGCCGGTAGCAATCAGCCCCAGCATTTT. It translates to CASSPSAGSNQPQHF.

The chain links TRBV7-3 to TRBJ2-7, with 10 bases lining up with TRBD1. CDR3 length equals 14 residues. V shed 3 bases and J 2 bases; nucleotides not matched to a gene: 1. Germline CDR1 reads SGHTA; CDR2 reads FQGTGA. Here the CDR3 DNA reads TGTGCCAGCAGCTTGGGACAGGGGACCTACGAGCAGTACTTC. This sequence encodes CASSLGQGTYEQYF.

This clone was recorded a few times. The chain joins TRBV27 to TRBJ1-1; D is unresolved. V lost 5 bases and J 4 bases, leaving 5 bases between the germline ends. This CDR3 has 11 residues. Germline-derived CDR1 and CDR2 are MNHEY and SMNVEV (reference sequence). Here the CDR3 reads CASSPGTEAFF. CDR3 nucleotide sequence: TGTGCCAGCAGTCCCGGCACTGAAGCTTTCTTT.

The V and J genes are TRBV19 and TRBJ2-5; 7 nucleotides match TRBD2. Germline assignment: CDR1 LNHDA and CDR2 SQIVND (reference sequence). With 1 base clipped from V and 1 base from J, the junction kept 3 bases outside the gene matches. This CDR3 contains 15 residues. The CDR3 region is CASSIGGLPQETQYF. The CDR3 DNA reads TGTGCCAGTAGTATAGGGGGACTACCCCAAGAGACCCAGTACTTC.